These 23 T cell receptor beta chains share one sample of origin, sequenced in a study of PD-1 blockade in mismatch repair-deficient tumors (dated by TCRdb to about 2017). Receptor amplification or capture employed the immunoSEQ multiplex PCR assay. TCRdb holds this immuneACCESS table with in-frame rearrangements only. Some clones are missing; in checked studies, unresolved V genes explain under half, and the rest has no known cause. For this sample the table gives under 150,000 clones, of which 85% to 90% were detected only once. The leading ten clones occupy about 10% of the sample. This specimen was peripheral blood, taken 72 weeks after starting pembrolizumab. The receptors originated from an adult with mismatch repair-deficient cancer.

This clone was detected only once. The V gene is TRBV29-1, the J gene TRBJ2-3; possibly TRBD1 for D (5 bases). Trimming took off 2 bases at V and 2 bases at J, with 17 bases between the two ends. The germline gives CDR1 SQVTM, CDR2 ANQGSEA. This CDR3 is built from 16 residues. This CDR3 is CSVEFSSWGPTDTQYF. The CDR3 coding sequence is TGCAGCGTTGAATTCTCGTCTTGGGGCCCCACAGATACGCAGTATTTT.

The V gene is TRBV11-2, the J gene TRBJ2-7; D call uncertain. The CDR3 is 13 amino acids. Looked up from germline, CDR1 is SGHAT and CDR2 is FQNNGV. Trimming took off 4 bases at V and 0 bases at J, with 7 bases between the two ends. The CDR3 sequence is CASSSPSSYEQYF. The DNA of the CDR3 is TGTGCCAGCAGCTCCCCATCCTCCTACGAGCAGTACTTC.

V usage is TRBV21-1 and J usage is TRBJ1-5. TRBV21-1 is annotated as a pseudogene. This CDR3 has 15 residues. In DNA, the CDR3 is TGTGCCAGCAGCAAAGATAGCGGTGGTACTCAGCCCCAGCATTTT. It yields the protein CASSKDSGGTQPQHF.

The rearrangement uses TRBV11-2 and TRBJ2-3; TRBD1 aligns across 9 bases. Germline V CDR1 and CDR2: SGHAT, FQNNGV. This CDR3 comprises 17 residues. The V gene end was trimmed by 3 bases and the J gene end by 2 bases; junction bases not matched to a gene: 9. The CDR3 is CASSFPRQGVVTDTQYF. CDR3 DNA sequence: TGTGCCAGCAGCTTCCCCCGACAGGGGGTTGTCACAGATACGCAGTATTTT. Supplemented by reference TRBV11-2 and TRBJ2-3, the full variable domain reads EAGVAQSPRYKIIEKRQSVAFWCNPISGHATLYWYQQILGQGPKLLIQFQNNGVVDDSQLPKDRFSAERLKGVDSTLKIQPAKLEDSAVYLCASSFPRQGVVTDTQYFGPGTRLTVL.

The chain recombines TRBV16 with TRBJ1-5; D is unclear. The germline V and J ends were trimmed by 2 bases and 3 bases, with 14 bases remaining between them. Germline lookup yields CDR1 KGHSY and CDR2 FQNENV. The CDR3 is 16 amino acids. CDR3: CASSQGFGSPNQPQHF. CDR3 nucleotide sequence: TGTGCCAGCAGCCAAGGGTTTGGGAGCCCCAATCAGCCCCAGCATTTT. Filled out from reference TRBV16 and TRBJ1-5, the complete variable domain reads GEEVAQTPKHLVRGEGQKAKLYCAPIKGHSYVFWYQQVLKNEFKFLISFQNENVFDETGMPKERFSAKCLPNSPCSLEIQATKLEDSAVYFCASSQGFGSPNQPQHFGDGTRLSIL.

CDR3 loop: CASSIKQGARLGQYF. The CDR3 DNA is TGTGCCAGCAGCATCAAACAGGGGGCGCGCCTTGGGCAGTACTTC. V usage is TRBV27 and J usage is TRBJ2-7; 9 nucleotides match TRBD1. V gave up 6 bases and J gave up 9 bases; unmatched junction bases: 15. CDR3 length: 15 amino acids. The germline gives CDR1 MNHEY, CDR2 SMNVEV (reference sequence).

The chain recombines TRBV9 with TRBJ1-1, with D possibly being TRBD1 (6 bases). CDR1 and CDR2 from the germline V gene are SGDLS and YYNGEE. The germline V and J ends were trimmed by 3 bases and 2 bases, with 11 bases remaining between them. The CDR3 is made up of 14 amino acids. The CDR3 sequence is CASSAEGHNTEAFF. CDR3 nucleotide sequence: TGTGCCAGCAGCGCCGAGGGACATAACACTGAAGCTTTCTTT.

CDR3 bases: TGTGCCAGCAGTTTGCGATATCGGACAGCGGAAGACACAGATACGCAGTATTTT. Amino acids: CASSLRYRTAEDTDTQYF. The chain combines TRBV5-8 with TRBJ2-3; possible D gene TRBD1, 6 bases. The germline V gene has CDR1 SGHTS and CDR2 YDEGEE. V lost 5 bases, J lost 2 bases, and 24 bases lay in between. The length of the CDR3 is 18 residues.

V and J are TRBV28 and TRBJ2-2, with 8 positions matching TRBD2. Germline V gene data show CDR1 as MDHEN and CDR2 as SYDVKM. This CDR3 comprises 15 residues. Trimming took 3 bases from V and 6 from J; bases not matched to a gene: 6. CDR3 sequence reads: CASSFYSGSPGELFF. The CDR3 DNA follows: TGTGCCAGCAGTTTCTACAGCGGGAGTCCCGGGGAGCTGTTTTTT.

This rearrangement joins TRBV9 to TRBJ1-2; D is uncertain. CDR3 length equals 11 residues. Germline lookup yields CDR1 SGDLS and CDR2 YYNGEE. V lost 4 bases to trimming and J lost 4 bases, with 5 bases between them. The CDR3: CASSPGYGYTF. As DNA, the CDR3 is TGTGCCAGCAGCCCGGGCTATGGCTACACCTTC.

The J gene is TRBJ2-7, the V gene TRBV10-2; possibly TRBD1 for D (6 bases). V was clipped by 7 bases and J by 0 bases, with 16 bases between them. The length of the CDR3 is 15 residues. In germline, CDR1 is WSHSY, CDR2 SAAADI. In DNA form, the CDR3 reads TGCGCCAGCAAAATCTCCTCAGGGGTCTCCTACGAGCAGTACTTC. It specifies CASKISSGVSYEQYF.

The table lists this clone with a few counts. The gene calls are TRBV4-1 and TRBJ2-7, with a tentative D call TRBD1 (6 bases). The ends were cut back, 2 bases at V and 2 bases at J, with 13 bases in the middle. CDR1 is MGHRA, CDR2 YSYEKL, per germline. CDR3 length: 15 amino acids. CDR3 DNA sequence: TGCGCCAGCAGCCAAACGGGACAAGGCCCCTACGAGCAGTACTTC. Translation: CASSQTGQGPYEQYF.

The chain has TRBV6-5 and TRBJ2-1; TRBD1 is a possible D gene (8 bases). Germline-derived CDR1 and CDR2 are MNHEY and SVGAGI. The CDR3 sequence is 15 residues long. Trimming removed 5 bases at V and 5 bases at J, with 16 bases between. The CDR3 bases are TGTGCCAGCAGTCTAGCGGACAGGGTCAACAATGAGCAGTTCTTC. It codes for CASSLADRVNNEQFF.

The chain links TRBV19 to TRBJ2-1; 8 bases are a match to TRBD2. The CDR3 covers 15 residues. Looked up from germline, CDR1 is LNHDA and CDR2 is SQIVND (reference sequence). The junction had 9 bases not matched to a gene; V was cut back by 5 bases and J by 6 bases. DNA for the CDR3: TGTGCCAGTAGTTTAAGCGGGAGTTTGTTCAATGAGCAGTTCTTC. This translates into CASSLSGSLFNEQFF.

The CDR3 region has the DNA TGCGCCAGCAGCCAAGTACGCACCGGGACAGGGGGCCGAGAGCAGTACTTC. It encodes CASSQVRTGTGGREQYF. The J gene is TRBJ2-7, the V gene TRBV4-1, with 12 bases aligning to TRBD1. Germline V gene data show CDR1 as MGHRA and CDR2 as YSYEKL. Losses at the gene ends were 1 base for V and 7 bases for J; bases not matched to a gene: 11. CDR3 size: 17 residues.

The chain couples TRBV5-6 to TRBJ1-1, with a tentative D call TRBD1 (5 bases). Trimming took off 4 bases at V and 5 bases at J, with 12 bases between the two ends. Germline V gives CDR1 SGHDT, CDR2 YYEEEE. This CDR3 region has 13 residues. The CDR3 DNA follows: TGTGCCAGCAGCCCCTGGGGGTGGACTGAAGCTTTCTTT. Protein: CASSPWGWTEAFF.

Here the CDR3 reads CASSLLGLAGGTGELFF. The DNA of the CDR3 is TGTGCCAGCAGCTTGCTGGGGCTAGCGGGGGGGACCGGGGAGCTGTTTTTT. The J gene is TRBJ2-2, the V gene TRBV5-6; 12 bases are a match to TRBD2. Germline assignment: CDR1 SGHDT and CDR2 YYEEEE. CDR3 size: 17 residues. The ends lost 1 base at V and 5 bases at J; junction bases unmatched: 6.

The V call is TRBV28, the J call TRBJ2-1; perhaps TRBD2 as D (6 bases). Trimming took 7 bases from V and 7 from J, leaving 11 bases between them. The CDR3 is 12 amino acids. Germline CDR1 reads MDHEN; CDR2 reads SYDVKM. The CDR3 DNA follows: TGTGCCAGCATAGCGGCGGGGAATGAGCAGTTCTTC. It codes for CASIAAGNEQFF.

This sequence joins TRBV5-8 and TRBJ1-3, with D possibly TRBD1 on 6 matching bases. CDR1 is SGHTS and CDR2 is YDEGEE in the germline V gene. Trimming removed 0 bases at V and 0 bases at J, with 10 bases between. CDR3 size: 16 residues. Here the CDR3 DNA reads TGTGCCAGCAGCTTGGGGACAGTGGCCTCTGGAAACACCATATATTTT. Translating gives CASSLGTVASGNTIYF.

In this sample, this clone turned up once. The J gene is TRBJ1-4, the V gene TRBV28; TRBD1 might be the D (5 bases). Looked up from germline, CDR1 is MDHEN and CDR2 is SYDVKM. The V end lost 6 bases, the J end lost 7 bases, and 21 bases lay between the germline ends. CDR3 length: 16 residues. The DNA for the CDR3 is TGTGCCAGCAGCTACCAGACGGGGGGGATCTCTGAAAAACTGTTTTTT. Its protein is CASSYQTGGISEKLFF.

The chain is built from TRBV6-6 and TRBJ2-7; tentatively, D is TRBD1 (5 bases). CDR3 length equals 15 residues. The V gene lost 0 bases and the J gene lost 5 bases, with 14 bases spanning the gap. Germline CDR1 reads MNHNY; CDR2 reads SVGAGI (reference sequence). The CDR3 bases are TGTGCCAGCAGTTACTCTCAGGGTTGGAGCGACGAGCAGTACTTC. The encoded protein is CASSYSQGWSDEQYF.

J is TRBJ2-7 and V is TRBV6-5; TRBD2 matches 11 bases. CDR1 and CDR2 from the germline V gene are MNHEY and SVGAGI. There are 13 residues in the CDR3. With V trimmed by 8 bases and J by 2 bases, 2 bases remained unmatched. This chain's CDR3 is CASGGLAAYEQYF. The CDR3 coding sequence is TGTGCCAGCGGGGGACTAGCGGCCTACGAGCAGTACTTC.

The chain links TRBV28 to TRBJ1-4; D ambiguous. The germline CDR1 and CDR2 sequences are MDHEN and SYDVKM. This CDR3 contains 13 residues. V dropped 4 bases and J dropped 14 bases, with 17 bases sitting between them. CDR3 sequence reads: CASSSPLHFRLFF. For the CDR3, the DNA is TGTGCCAGCAGTTCCCCCCTCCACTTTCGGCTGTTTTTT. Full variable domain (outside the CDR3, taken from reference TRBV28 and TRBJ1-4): DVKVTQSSRYLVKRTGEKVFLECVQDMDHENMFWYRQDPGLGLRLIYFSYDVKMKEKGDIPEGYSVSREKKERFSLILESASTNQTSMYLCASSSPLHFRLFFGSGTQLSVL.